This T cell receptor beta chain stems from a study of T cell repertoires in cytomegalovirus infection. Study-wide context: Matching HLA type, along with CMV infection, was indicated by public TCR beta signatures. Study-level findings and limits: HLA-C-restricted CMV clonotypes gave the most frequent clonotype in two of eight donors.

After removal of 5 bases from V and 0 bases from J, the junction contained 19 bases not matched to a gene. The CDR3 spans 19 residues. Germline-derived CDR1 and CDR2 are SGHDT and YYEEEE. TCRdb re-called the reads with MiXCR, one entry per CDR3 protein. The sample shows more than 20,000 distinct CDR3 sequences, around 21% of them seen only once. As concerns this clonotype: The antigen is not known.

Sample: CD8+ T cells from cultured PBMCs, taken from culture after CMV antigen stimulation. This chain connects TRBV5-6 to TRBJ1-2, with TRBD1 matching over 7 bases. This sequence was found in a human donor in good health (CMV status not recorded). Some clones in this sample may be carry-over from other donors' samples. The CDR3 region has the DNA TGTGCCAGCAGGCCTCTTGTGCCGCTCGGACAGGTTGCTAACTATGGCTACACCTTC. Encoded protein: CASRPLVPLGQVANYGYTF.